This T cell receptor (beta chain) was found in a study of shared clonotypes between healthy human individuals. Template for every sorted-subset replicate PCR totaled about 0.2 ug DNA, 25,000 to 35,000 T cell genomes. In the study's own analysis: Sequence data from immunoSEQ were junction-only and lacked quality scores; consequently, filtering differed. Repertoires were generated with immunoSEQ multiplex PCR, while TCRdb's copy carries only in-frame clones and drops some. Clone size and the V and J calls come from that table; the DNA yielded D and trimming. In the table there are 1.5 million to 2.5 million clones, 85% to 95% of which are singletons. Germline loops: CDR1 SEHNR, CDR2 FQNEAQ (reference sequence). The CDR3 extends over 17 amino acids. With V trimmed by 5 bases and J by 5 bases, 14 bases remained unmatched. The study, taken as a whole, reports: Sample collection involved blood only; tissue repertoires are likely different.

CD45RO negativity and positive selection for CCR7 defined naive CD8 cells, a population that excluded terminally differentiated effector memory CD45RA+ cells. Notes on this clone: Its specificity is unknown.

V is TRBV7-9 and J is TRBJ2-1, with 8 bases aligning to TRBD2. This receptor was obtained from a man aged 18 to 30 in good health. Sequencing was carried out using naive CD8+ T cells sorted from blood. CDR3 sequence: CASSPPIGLAGNNEQFF. CDR3 bases: TGTGCCAGCAGCCCCCCCATTGGACTAGCAGGGAACAATGAGCAGTTCTTC.